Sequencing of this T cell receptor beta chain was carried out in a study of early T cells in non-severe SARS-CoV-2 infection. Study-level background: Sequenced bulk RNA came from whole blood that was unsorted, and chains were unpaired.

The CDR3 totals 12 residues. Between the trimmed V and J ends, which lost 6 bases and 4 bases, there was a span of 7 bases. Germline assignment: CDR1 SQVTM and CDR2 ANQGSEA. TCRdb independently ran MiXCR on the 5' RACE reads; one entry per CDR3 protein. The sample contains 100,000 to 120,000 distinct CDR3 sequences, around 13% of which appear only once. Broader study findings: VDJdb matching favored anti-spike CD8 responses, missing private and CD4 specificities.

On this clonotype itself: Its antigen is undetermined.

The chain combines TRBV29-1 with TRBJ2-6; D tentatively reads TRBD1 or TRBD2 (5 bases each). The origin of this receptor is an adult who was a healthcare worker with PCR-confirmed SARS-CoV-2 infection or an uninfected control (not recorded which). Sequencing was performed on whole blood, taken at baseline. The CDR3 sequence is CSVGAGANVLTF. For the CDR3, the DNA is TGCAGCGTCGGGGCCGGGGCCAACGTCCTGACTTTC.